The next 4 T cell receptor beta chains were all read from a single sample in a study of T cell responses to AZD1222 COVID-19 vaccine. Assay used: immunoSEQ multiplex PCR; TCRdb lists only in-frame clones, some missing. Of about 270,000 clones in the sample, about 94% were seen once. Source: peripheral blood, taken 28 days after the second AZD1222 dose. Source of these receptors: an adult who received the AZD1222 COVID-19 vaccine.

The table lists this clone with a few counts. This chain uses TRBV15 with TRBJ1-3; no clear D gene. Germline V gives CDR1 LNHNV, CDR2 YYDKDF (reference sequence). V was clipped by 1 base and J by 8 bases, with 30 bases between them. This CDR3 has 20 amino acids. In DNA, the CDR3 is TGTGCCACCAGCAGAGTCATGGGATCTGACTTTAGTTCCTCTCGGGACACCATATATTTT. It encodes CATSRVMGSDFSSSRDTIYF.

The chain recombines TRBV24-1 with TRBJ2-5; 8 bases agree with TRBD1. The CDR3 covers 13 residues. Looked up from germline, CDR1 is KGHDR and CDR2 is SFDVKD. V shed 9 bases and J 2 bases; nucleotides not matched to a gene: 4. CDR3 sequence: CATSGTGQETQYF. The DNA for the CDR3 is TGTGCCACCTCGGGGACAGGACAAGAGACCCAGTACTTC.

The chain recombines TRBV3-1 (or the pseudogene TRBV3-2) with TRBJ2-7, with D uncertain. In germline, CDR1 is LGHDT, CDR2 YNNKEL (reference sequence). Trimming shortened V by 1 base and J by 5 bases, and 15 bases separated the two germline ends. CDR3 length equals 15 residues. The CDR3 is CASSQVGLQAHEQYF. CDR3 nucleotide sequence: TGTGCCAGCAGCCAAGTGGGGTTGCAGGCCCACGAGCAGTACTTC.

This chain joins TRBV10-2 and TRBJ2-2; D uncertain. The CDR3 totals 11 residues. V gave up 8 bases and J gave up 9 bases, with 10 bases separating them. Germline V gives CDR1 WSHSY, CDR2 SAAADI. The CDR3 sequence is CASQSVRELFF. Here the CDR3 DNA reads TGCGCCAGCCAGTCCGTGAGGGAGCTGTTTTTT.